A selection of T cell receptor beta chains follows, all from one sample in a study of CD8 T cells in Susac syndrome. MiXCR was run by TCRdb on the immunoSEQ multiplex PCR reads, yielding one entry per CDR3 protein. The data contain 200,000 to 250,000 distinct CDR3 sequences, roughly nine tenths of them singletons. The specimen sequenced was CD8+ T cells from PBMCs. Receptor source: a human donor with multiple sclerosis. Both conserved end residues are trimmed from each CDR3.

CDR3 | V
ASSQDWAQEKLF | TRBV3-1
ASSLGVSGEKQY | TRBV27
ASSGISHNEQF | TRBV9
ASSSQGWRNTIY | TRBV13
ASSLVRGRETQY | TRBV7-8
ASSPLIHPLDASEQY | TRBV7-9
ASSPSTSYEQY | TRBV18
ASSPSGRVEQF | TRBV7-6
AWNTGTNTEAF | TRBV30
ASSSDRDEMDYGYT | TRBV7-9
ASSLILTGYNEQF | TRBV7-2
ASSPPSEELF | TRBV9
ALDGTLAYEQY | TRBV30
SLQGTNEQF | TRBV29-1
ASSLSVSTEAF | TRBV27
ASSLSGGRGGKETQY | TRBV9
SARALTDTQY | TRBV20-1
ASTSGANTEAF | TRBV9
ASSYPSGTGDGEQY | TRBV6-6
ASSPDSLDGYT | TRBV3-1
ASSVGSGFTDTQY | TRBV9
ASSGPGLLFYGYT | TRBV2
ASSVAVGKANTGELF | TRBV9
ASRPLTGTEAF | TRBV12-3/TRBV12-4
ASSPLPGPLGGDTQY | TRBV27
ASSPNSGIRVSGELF | TRBV9
ASSFSGYGYT | TRBV5-1
ASSIDLATSAYIEQF | TRBV19